The 5 T cell receptor beta chains reported below all come from one sample, sequenced in a study of blood T cell repertoires in COVID-19 (TCRdb year 2020). Library method: the immunoSEQ multiplex PCR assay. TCRdb mirrors the immuneACCESS table, restricted to in-frame sequences. Some clones are absent from its copies; in checked studies, under half trace to an unresolved V gene, and the reason for the others is unknown. This sample gives roughly 120,000 clones in total; less than 85% of them show up just once. The leading ten clones occupy roughly 4% of the sample. Sequenced material: peripheral blood. The receptors come from a human donor in a cohort sampled during active or convalescent COVID-19.

CDR3 nucleotides: TGCGCCAGCAGCCTAGCCAGAGATTCCGATACGCAGTATTTT. Encoded protein: CASSLARDSDTQYF. This chain joins TRBV5-1 and TRBJ2-3, with D possibly matching TRBD2 (5 bases). There are 14 residues in the CDR3. With 4 bases removed from V and 6 bases from J, the gap between germline ends came to 15 bases. From germline, CDR1 is SGHRS and CDR2 YFSETQ.

The V gene is TRBV10-3, the J gene TRBJ2-3, with 12 bases lining up with TRBD2. Losses at the gene ends were 6 bases for V and 3 bases for J; bases not matched to a gene: 10. The CDR3 spans 17 residues. Germline CDR1 reads ENHRY; CDR2 reads SYGVKD. The CDR3 nucleotides read TGTGCCATCAGACCCCTGACTAGCGGGAGTGGTACAGATACGCAGTATTTT. Protein: CAIRPLTSGSGTDTQYF.

This clone has more than one count but fewer than ten. The V call is TRBV6-5, the J call TRBJ1-6, with D unresolved. V lost 6 bases to trimming and J lost 0 bases, with 6 bases between them. This CDR3 is built from 14 residues. The germline CDR1 and CDR2 sequences are MNHEY and SVGAGI. As DNA, the CDR3 is TGTGCCAGCAGATCGAGCTCCTATAATTCACCCCTCCACTTT. It yields the protein CASRSSSYNSPLHF.

The table lists this clone with a few counts. J is TRBJ1-6 and V is TRBV5-1, with D possibly TRBD1 on 6 matching bases. The CDR3 sequence is 14 residues long. V was trimmed by 8 bases and J by 6 bases, leaving 15 bases between them. Germline V gene lookup returns CDR1 SGHRS and CDR2 YFSETQ. The CDR3 is CASATGNLNSPLHF. The DNA for the CDR3 is TGCGCCAGTGCGACAGGCAACCTTAATTCACCCCTCCACTTT. The full variable domain, with the rest looked up from reference TRBV5-1 and TRBJ1-6, is KAGVTQTPRYLIKTRGQQVTLSCSPISGHRSVSWYQQTPGQGLQFLFEYFSETQRNKGNFPGRFSGRQFSNSRSEMNVSTLELGDSALYLCASATGNLNSPLHFGNGTRLTVT.

The chain combines TRBV18 with TRBJ1-6, with 11 bases lining up with TRBD1. CDR3 length: 17 amino acids. From germline, CDR1 is KGHSH and CDR2 LQKENI. The V segment lost 6 bases and the J segment 7 bases; nucleotides outside the gene matches: 11. The CDR3 DNA reads TGTGCCAGCTCCAGAGCCGGGACAGGGGGATCAAATTCACCCCTCCACTTT. It encodes CASSRAGTGGSNSPLHF.